This T cell receptor beta chain derives from a study of a mutant IDH1 vaccine in newly diagnosed glioma. Study conclusions and caveats: Seemingly, top peripheral T cell clonotype changes bore no relation to pseudoprogression.

For this clone: The antigen is undetermined.

The table came from immunoSEQ multiplex PCR; TCRdb's copy has only in-frame clones and leaves some out. The repertoire holds around 34,000 clones, with roughly 50% as singletons. The time point: week 5, during vaccination. Every vaccine dose comprised 300 ug of mutant IDH1 20-mer peptide plus topical imiquimod. Donors had new WHO grade 3 or 4 IDH1-mutant, ATRX-lost astrocytomas. The germline V gene encodes CDR1 SGHAT and CDR2 FQNNGV. The CDR3 runs to 15 residues. Trimming cost V 7 bases and J 1 base, with 16 bases left between them. This clonotype originated in a woman aged 18-30 years with glioma. The rearrangement joins TRBV11-2 to TRBJ1-1; D uncertain. This material consisted of PBMCs, taken from a glioma patient whose treatment included an IDH1 peptide vaccine. CDR3 sequence: CASKYWAAPNTEAFF. The CDR3 bases are TGTGCCAGCAAGTACTGGGCGGCTCCGAACACTGAAGCTTTCTTT.